These 10 T cell receptor beta chains originate from one sample sequenced in a study of PD-1 blockade in classical Hodgkin lymphoma. The repertoire was sequenced with immunoSEQ multiplex PCR; TCRdb's copy has only in-frame clones and lacks some. The table records 20,000 to 25,000 clones, around three quarters of them present only once. Time point meaning: cycle 4 day 1 (C4D1), after 6 weeks of nivolumab. Each and every patient relapsed after autologous stem cell transplantation, and patients got differing brentuximab vedotin exposure. The specimen comprised peripheral blood mononuclear cells (PBMCs), sampled before the fourth cycle of nivolumab. These receptors originate from a human donor with classical Hodgkin lymphoma.

J is TRBJ2-7 and V is TRBV27; 10 nucleotides line up with TRBD2. CDR3 length: 14 residues. Germline CDR1 is MNHEY and CDR2 is SMNVEV (reference sequence). With 8 bases clipped from V and 1 base from J, the junction kept 5 bases outside the gene matches. The CDR3 DNA is TGTGCCAGCTCGAGGACTAGCGGTTCCTACGAGCAGTACTTC. Its protein is CASSRTSGSYEQYF.

The V call is TRBV13, the J call TRBJ2-7, with no clear D. V was cut by 5 bases and J by 0 bases, with 11 bases left in between. The germline V gene encodes CDR1 PRHDT and CDR2 FYEKMQ (reference sequence). This CDR3 is built from 14 residues. As DNA, the CDR3 is TGTGCCAGCAGCCCCGGGCCGAACTCCTACGAGCAGTACTTC. Translating gives CASSPGPNSYEQYF.

This clone was observed a handful of times. The chain is built from TRBV2 and TRBJ1-2; D is unresolved. This CDR3 spans 15 amino acids. Deletions cut 2 bases from V and 0 bases from J, with 10 bases between. Germline CDR1 and CDR2: SNHLY and FYNNEI. DNA of the CDR3: TGTGCCAGCAGTGAAAATGTCAGAGCTAACTATGGCTACACCTTC. As protein: CASSENVRANYGYTF. The entire variable domain, with the rest obtained from reference TRBV2 and TRBJ1-2, is as follows: EPEVTQTPSHQVTQMGQEVILRCVPISNHLYFYWYRQILGQKVEFLVSFYNNEISEKSEIFDDQFSVERPDGSNFTLKIRSTKLEDSAMYFCASSENVRANYGYTFGSGTRLTVV.

The rearrangement uses TRBV6-5 and TRBJ2-7; 7 positions match TRBD2. The CDR3 contains 15 residues. In germline, CDR1 is MNHEY, CDR2 SVGAGI. Germline trimming cut 6 bases from V and 5 bases from J; bases unmatched to any gene: 13. This CDR3 reads CASSHSRGRPHEQYF. In nucleotides, the CDR3 is TGTGCCAGCAGCCACTCTCGCGGGAGACCCCACGAGCAGTACTTC.

V and J are TRBV2 and TRBJ2-7; D is uncertain. The CDR3 runs to 13 residues. Germline lookup yields CDR1 SNHLY and CDR2 FYNNEI. Trimming cost V 3 bases and J 0 bases, with 6 bases left between them. The CDR3 protein is CASSDRYSYEQYF. CDR3 coding DNA: TGTGCCAGCAGTGACCGGTACTCCTACGAGCAGTACTTC.

V usage is TRBV7-9 and J usage is TRBJ2-3; D possibly matches TRBD1 or TRBD2 (5 bases each). V gave up 4 bases and J gave up 6 bases, with 11 bases separating them. Germline-derived CDR1 and CDR2 are SEHNR and FQNEAQ (reference sequence). The CDR3 spans 13 residues. This CDR3 is CASSWGTRDTQYF. CDR3 DNA: TGTGCCAGCAGCTGGGGGACGCGGGATACGCAGTATTTT.

This chain joins TRBV15 and TRBJ2-2; weak D call: TRBD2 (5 bases). Germline-derived CDR1 and CDR2 are LNHNV and YYDKDF (reference sequence). The V gene lost 2 bases and the J gene lost 5 bases, with 9 bases spanning the gap. This CDR3 comprises 14 residues. CDR3 sequence (DNA): TGTGCCACCAGCAGACTAGCTGCTACCGGGGAGCTGTTTTTT. It specifies CATSRLAATGELFF.

The table lists this clone with a count of one. The junction shows a germline mismatch at one end, possibly a read error. The rearrangement uses TRBV4-1 and TRBJ2-1; tentatively, D is TRBD2 (6 bases). This CDR3 is built from 16 residues. In germline, CDR1 is MGHRA, CDR2 YSYEKL. CDR3 in DNA: TGCGCCAGCAGCCAAGCGCGGGACCCCTCCAACAATGAGCAGTTCTTC. Translating it yields CASSQARDPSNNEQFF.

This clone has more than one count but fewer than ten. The chain uses TRBV7-9 and TRBJ2-7; no definite D call. Trimming pared 5 bases from V and 2 bases from J, leaving 13 bases between. CDR3 length: 14 amino acids. Germline lookup yields CDR1 SEHNR and CDR2 FQNEAQ (reference sequence). The CDR3, as DNA: TGTGCCAGCAGCCCCCGGGCCTATACCTACGAGCAGTACTTC. This sequence encodes CASSPRAYTYEQYF. Full variable domain (remainder filled in from reference TRBV7-9 and TRBJ2-7): DTGVSQNPRHKITKRGQNVTFRCDPISEHNRLYWYRQTLGQGPEFLTYFQNEAQLEKSRLLSDRFSAERPKGSFSTLEIQRTEQGDSAMYLCASSPRAYTYEQYFGPGTRLTVT.

This chain uses TRBV14 with TRBJ2-2; possibly TRBD1 for D (6 bases). Germline CDR1 is SGHDN and CDR2 is FVKESK. This CDR3 contains 14 residues. Trimming shortened V by 3 bases and J by 1 base, and 6 bases separated the two germline ends. The chain's CDR3 is CASSQTGNTGELFF. The DNA for the CDR3 is TGTGCCAGCAGCCAGACAGGGAACACCGGGGAGCTGTTTTTT.